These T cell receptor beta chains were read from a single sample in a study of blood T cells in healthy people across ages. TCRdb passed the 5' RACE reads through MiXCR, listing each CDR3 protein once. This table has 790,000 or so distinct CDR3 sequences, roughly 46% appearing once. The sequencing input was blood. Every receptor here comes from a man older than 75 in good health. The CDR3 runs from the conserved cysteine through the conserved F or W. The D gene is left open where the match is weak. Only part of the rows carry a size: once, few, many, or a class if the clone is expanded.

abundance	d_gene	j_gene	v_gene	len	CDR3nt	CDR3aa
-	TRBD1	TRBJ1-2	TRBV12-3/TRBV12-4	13	TGTGCCAGCAGAACGACGGGACAGAATGGCTACACCTTC	CASRTTGQNGYTF
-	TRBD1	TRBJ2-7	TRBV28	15	TGTGCCAGCAGTACCTTCGGGACAGGGTACAATGAGCAGTACTTC	CASSTFGTGYNEQYF
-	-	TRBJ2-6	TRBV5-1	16	TGCGCCAGCAGCTTGTGGCAGAACTCTGGGGCCAACGTCCTGACTTTC	CASSLWQNSGANVLTF
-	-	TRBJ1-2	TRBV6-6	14	TGTGCCAGCAGGTCCTCCGGGGGGGAAGGCGGCTACACCTTC	CASRSSGGEGGYTF
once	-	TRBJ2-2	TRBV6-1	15	TGTGCCAGCAGTGAAGAACAGGGAGCCGGCGGGGAGCTGTTTTTT	CASSEEQGAGGELFF
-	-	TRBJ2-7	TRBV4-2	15	TGTGCCAGCAGCCAAGAAGACAGGACCACCTACGAGCAGTACTTC	CASSQEDRTTYEQYF
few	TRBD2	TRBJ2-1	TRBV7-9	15	TGTGCCAGCAGCCCGACTAGCGGGAGGGCCGTTGAGCAGTTCTTC	CASSPTSGRAVEQFF
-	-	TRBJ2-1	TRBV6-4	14	TGTGCCAGCAGCCTTGGACTTGACTGGAATGAGCAGTTCTTC	CASSLGLDWNEQFF
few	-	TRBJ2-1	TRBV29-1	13	TGCAGCGTTCTCGGACAGCCAGGCGATGAGCAGTTCTTC	CSVLGQPGDEQFF
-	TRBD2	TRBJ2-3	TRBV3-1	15	TGTGCCAGCATGGGGGGGAAACAAAAATTTGAGGCGCAGTATTTT	CASMGGKQKFEAQYF
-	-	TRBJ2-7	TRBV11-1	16	TGTGCCAGCAGCTGGGGAGCGGTGAACTCCTACAATGAGCAGTACTTC	CASSWGAVNSYNEQYF
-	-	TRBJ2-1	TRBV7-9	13	TGTGCCACCACGAGGGAACGTCACAATGAGCAGTTCTTC	CATTRERHNEQFF
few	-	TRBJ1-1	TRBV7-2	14	TGTGCCAGCAGCTTAAAGGCAGGGAACACTGAAGCTTTCTTT	CASSLKAGNTEAFF